This TCR beta chain was recovered during a study of blood T cell repertoires in COVID-19. Seattle patients were enrolled while actively infected and followed longitudinally. The repertoire was sequenced with immunoSEQ multiplex PCR; TCRdb's copy has only in-frame clones and lacks some. Counted here are 200,000 or so clones, about 93% occurring once; the ten biggest clones make up about 0.8%. J lost 3 bases, V lost 0 bases, and 13 bases had no gene match. This CDR3 region has 18 residues. The germline V gene encodes CDR1 SGHRS and CDR2 YFSETQ. The chain carries TRBV5-1 and TRBJ1-1, with TRBD1 matching over 8 bases. Sequencing was carried out using peripheral blood. This receptor was taken from a man in his fifties or sixties with COVID-19, enrolled during active disease. The CDR3 region has the DNA TGCGCCAGCAGCTTGGAGGTTGGGCAGGGGGCAAGGTACACTGAAGCTTTCTTT. This sequence encodes CASSLEVGQGARYTEAFF.